The entry that follows covers one T cell receptor beta chain sequence. Only one count was recorded for this clone. It lacks a known antigen. Base qualities are not provided; no much larger clone lies one nucleotide away. The data originate from a study of cytomegalovirus exposure and HLA in healthy donors (dated by TCRdb to the late 2010s). Describing the broader study: A later analysis indicated that the 130 or so validation repertoires were generated on the platform also employed for the 666 repertoires of the first cohort. The aim of the study was to test whether cataloging public T cell receptors could identify signatures of past pathogen exposure. Besides the first cohort of 550 to 750 subjects, a separate validation cohort made up of 90 to 150 different subjects was used. The study combined high-throughput TCR immunosequencing, statistical association of individual TCRs with disease status, and machine learning to predict cytomegalovirus infection status. Broad study findings and their caveats: While some public TCRs were present in many individuals, most TCR sequences turned up only very rarely across donors. In vitro tests confirmed that a few of the cytomegalovirus-associated TCR beta chains recognize cytomegalovirus antigens. A later analysis had no HLA typing for the validation cohort, so co-occurrence there was scored across all 110 or so repertoires. In both the original and validation cohorts, the classifier was reported to diagnose cytomegalovirus status with high specificity and sensitivity. The study gave a list of some 150 TCR beta chains associated with cytomegalovirus. A later analysis found that TCRs clustered in the first cohort also tended to co-occur in the 130 or so validation repertoires, with roughly 95% of cluster scores above 0. According to the authors, the approach could potentially be generalized to other disease states and immunological phenotypes.

V and J lose 4 bases and 4 bases, and a span of 10 bases separates them. Taken from cysteine to phenylalanine, the CDR3 has 13 residues. Only the CDR3 DNA is retained, 39 bases long and in frame from the first base. CDR1 and CDR2 are read off the germline V gene as SGHVS and FQNEAQ. The receptor library was made with the immunoSEQ multiplex PCR assay. The authors processed their data as follows. To diagnose cytomegalovirus status from the catalog of TCR beta chain sequences, a statistical classification framework was built. The table was pulled from immuneACCESS by TCRdb, which kept in-frame rearrangements only. Such tables lose some clones; where checked, under half of the loss comes from unresolved V genes, and the rest has no known cause. The D gene and trimming were derived from the DNA, and the V and J assignments and clone size from that table. This sample gives 75,000 to 90,000 clones in total; over 85% of them show up just once. The leading ten clones occupy 0.55% to 0.75% of the sample.

The donors were included in the validation cohort of some 120 subjects, a group kept apart from the roughly 730-subject first cohort. The sequenced material came from PBMCs. This clonotype was sampled from a woman aged 18-30 years in good health and CMV-seronegative. Recombination connected TRBV7-8 to TRBJ1-2; no D segment can be confidently identified. The encoded CDR3 is CASSYGEGYGYTF. The DNA is TGTGCCAGCAGCTACGGGGAGGGCTATGGCTACACCTTC.